One and the same sample provided the 4 T cell receptor beta chains below, sequenced in a study of human T cells and chemical hapten exposure. This sample's time point: pre-sensitization, week 0. Sample treatment: therapeutic diphenylcyclopropenone sensitization with weekly scalp DPC. TCRdb re-derived calls from the RACE reads in MiXCR, one entry per CDR3 protein. Here the sample spans roughly 120,000 distinct CDR3 sequences, approximately 13% being singletons. The source material was whole blood, sampled in connection with sensitization to the hapten diphenylcyclopropenone (DPC). The receptor source for this set is a woman aged 18-30 years with alopecia areata. Some clones in this sample may be carry-over from other donors' samples.

The rearrangement joins TRBV12-3 or TRBV12-4 to TRBJ2-6; no clear D gene. The CDR3 consists of 16 residues. V lost 1 base and J lost 2, with 9 bases in between. The CDR3 bases are TGTGCCAGCAGTTTAGGTTCGTCAACTGGGGCCAACGTCCTGACTTTC. This codes for CASSLGSSTGANVLTF.

This clonotype turned up a few times. V is TRBV18 and J is TRBJ2-1; 8 bases are shared with TRBD2. The germline CDR1 and CDR2 sequences are KGHSH and LQKENI. J lost 0 bases, V lost 2 bases, and 6 bases had no gene match. This CDR3 has 17 amino acids. The CDR3 sequence is CASSPGRGGSSYNEQFF. The CDR3 nucleotides read TGTGCCAGCTCACCAGGCCGGGGGGGGAGCTCCTACAATGAGCAGTTCTTC. The entire variable domain, with the rest obtained from reference TRBV18 and TRBJ2-1, is as follows: NAGVMQNPRHLVRRRGQEARLRCSPMKGHSHVYWYRQLPEEGLKFMVYLQKENIIDESGMPKERFSAEFPKEGPSILRIQQVVRGDSAAYFCASSPGRGGSSYNEQFFGPGTRLTVL.

The sample holds a few counts of this clonotype. The chain has TRBV3-1 and TRBJ2-7; D possibly corresponds to TRBD2 (5 bases). The ends were cut back, 4 bases at V and 4 bases at J, with 11 bases in the middle. The CDR3 runs 13 residues. Germline V gene sequence: CDR1 LGHDT, CDR2 YNNKEL (reference sequence). DNA for the CDR3: TGTGCCAGCAGCCCTCCGGGGTTTTACGAGCAGTACTTC. Protein product: CASSPPGFYEQYF.

This clonotype was observed many times. The gene calls are TRBV27 and TRBJ1-5, with TRBD1 as a possible D gene (6 bases). CDR3 size: 14 residues. V shed 9 bases and J shed 2 bases, with 14 bases lying between them. CDR1 and CDR2 from the germline V gene are MNHEY and SMNVEV (reference sequence). The CDR3 loop reads CARNREGGNQPQHF. The CDR3 DNA follows: TGTGCCAGAAACAGGGAAGGGGGCAATCAGCCCCAGCATTTT.